These 2 T cell receptor beta chains were all obtained from the same sample, sequenced in a study of OX40 agonist ivuxolimab in advanced cancers. Library prep was done by the immunoSEQ multiplex PCR assay. The table was pulled from immuneACCESS by TCRdb, which kept in-frame rearrangements only. Such tables lose some clones; where checked, under half of the loss comes from unresolved V genes, and the rest has no known cause. For this sample the table gives about 17,000 clones, of which approximately 82% were detected only once. The top ten constitute about 12% of the sample. The sample consisted of CD4+ or CD8+ T cells sorted from blood, taken in a trial of the OX40 agonist ivuxolimab. The receptor source for this set is an adult with an advanced solid tumor such as melanoma, head and neck, liver or kidney cancer.

The CDR3, as DNA: TGCGCCAGCAGCCGCAGGGATAACACTGAAGCTTTCTTT. Protein: CASSRRDNTEAFF. This rearrangement joins TRBV4-3 to TRBJ1-1, with D maybe TRBD1 (5 bases). The CDR3 spans 13 residues. The V end lost 4 bases, the J end lost 2 bases, and 8 bases lay between the germline ends. Looked up from germline, CDR1 is LGHNA and CDR2 is YSLEER.

This chain links TRBV25-1 with TRBJ2-7; 9 bases match TRBD1. The V and J ends lost 3 bases and 2 bases, in that order; junction bases with no gene match: 5. Looked up from germline, CDR1 is MGHDK and CDR2 is SYGVNS. The length of the CDR3 is 15 residues. In nucleotides, the CDR3 is TGTGCCAGCAGTGACCCGGGACAGGGCACCTACGAGCAGTACTTC. Residues: CASSDPGQGTYEQYF.